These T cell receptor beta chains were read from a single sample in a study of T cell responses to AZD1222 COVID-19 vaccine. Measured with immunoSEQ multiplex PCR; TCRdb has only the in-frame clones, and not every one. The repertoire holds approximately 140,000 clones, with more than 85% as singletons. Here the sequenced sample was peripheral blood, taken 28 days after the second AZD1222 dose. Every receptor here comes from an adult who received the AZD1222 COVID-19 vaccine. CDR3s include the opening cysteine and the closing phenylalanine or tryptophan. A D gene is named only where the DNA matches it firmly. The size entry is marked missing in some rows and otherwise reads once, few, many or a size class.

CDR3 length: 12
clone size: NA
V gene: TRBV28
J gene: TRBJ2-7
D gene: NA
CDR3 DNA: TGTGCCAGCAGACGTACCCCCTACGAGCAGTACTTC
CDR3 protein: CASRRTPYEQYF

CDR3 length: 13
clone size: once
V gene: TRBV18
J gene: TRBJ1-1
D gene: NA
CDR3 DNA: TGTGCCAGCTCGGAGGGGTTGGACACTGAAGCTTTCTTT
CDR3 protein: CASSEGLDTEAFF

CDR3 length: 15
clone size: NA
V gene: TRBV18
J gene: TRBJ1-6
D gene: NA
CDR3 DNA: TGTGCCAGCTCAACCAAGACAGATCATAATTCACCCCTCCACTTT
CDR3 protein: CASSTKTDHNSPLHF

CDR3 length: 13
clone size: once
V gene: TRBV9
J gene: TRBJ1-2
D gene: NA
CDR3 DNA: TGTGCCAGCGGTTCTCCTTTAGGGTATGGCTACACCTTC
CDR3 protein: CASGSPLGYGYTF

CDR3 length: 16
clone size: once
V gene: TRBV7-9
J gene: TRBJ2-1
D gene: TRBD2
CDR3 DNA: TGTGCCAGCAGCTTTAGTGTGGGAGGGCCTTCCTATGAGCAGTTCTTC
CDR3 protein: CASSFSVGGPSYEQFF

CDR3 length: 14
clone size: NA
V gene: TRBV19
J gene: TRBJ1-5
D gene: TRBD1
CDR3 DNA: TGTGCCAGTAGTATGACAGGGAACAATCAGCCCCAGCATTTT
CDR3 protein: CASSMTGNNQPQHF

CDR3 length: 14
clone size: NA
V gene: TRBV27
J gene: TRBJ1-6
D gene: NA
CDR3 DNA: TGTGCCAGCAGTTTAGTCAGGGAGGATTCACCCCTCCACTTT
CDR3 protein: CASSLVREDSPLHF

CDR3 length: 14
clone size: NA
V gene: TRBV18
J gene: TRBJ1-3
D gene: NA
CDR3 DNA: TGTGCCAGCTCACCGGGCGGGGAAGGAAACACCATATATTTT
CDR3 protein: CASSPGGEGNTIYF

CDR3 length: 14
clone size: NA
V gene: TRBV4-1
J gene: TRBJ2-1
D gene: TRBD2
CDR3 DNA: TGCGCCAGCAGCCAGCCGGGACTAGTGAGTGAGCAGTTCTTC
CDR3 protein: CASSQPGLVSEQFF

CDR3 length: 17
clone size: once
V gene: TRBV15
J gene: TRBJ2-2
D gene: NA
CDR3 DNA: TGTGCCACCAGCAGAGATCCGGCGGAGCGAGACACCGGGGAGCTGTTTTTT
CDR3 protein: CATSRDPAERDTGELFF

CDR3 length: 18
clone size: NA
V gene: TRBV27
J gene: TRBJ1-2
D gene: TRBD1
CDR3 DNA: TGTGCCAGCAGTTTATCTCCGGAAGTTAGACAGGGGCGCGACGGCTACACCTTC
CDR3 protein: CASSLSPEVRQGRDGYTF

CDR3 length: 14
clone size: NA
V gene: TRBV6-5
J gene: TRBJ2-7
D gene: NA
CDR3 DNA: TGTGCCAGCAGTCAGACAGGTTTTTCCTACGAGCAGTACTTC
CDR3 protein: CASSQTGFSYEQYF

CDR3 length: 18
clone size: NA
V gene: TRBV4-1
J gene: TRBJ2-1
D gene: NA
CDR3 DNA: TGCGCCAGCAGCCAAGATACAGGAATTGGAGTGTTAGTCAATGAGCAGTTCTTC
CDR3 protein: CASSQDTGIGVLVNEQFF

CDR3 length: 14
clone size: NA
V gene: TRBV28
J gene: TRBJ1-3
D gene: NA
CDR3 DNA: TGTGCCAGCAGTTTAGAGGCCGCGGGAAACACCATATATTTT
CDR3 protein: CASSLEAAGNTIYF

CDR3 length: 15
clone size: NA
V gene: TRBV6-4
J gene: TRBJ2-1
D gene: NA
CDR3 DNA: TGTGCCACCGCCCCGCAGGGGAGTTCCAGCGATGAGCAGTTCTTC
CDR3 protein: CATAPQGSSSDEQFF

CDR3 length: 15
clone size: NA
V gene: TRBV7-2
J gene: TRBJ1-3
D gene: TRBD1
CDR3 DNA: TGTGCCAGCAGCTATCAGGGGGCCTCTGGAAACACCATATATTTT
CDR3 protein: CASSYQGASGNTIYF

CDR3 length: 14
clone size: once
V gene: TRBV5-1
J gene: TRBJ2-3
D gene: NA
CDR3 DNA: TGCGCCAGCAGCTGGGAACCTAGCACAGATACGCAGTATTTT
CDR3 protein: CASSWEPSTDTQYF